This TCR beta chain was sequenced in a study of identical twins. This clonotype was seen a handful of times. Its antigen remains unidentified. TCRdb reanalysed the 5' RACE reads using MiXCR and keeps one entry per CDR3 protein. The data hold around 250,000 distinct CDR3 sequences, with roughly 13% observed a single time. CDR1 and CDR2 from the germline V gene are MDHEN and SYDVKM. V was pared by 2 bases and J by 2 bases, with 16 bases between. CDR3 length: 17 amino acids. Study-wide results and limits: Conclusions were based on cross-sectional statistical analysis, without following the same donors.

This sample also appeared in a second study, on yellow fever vaccine responses in identical twins.

This receptor was obtained from a woman younger than 35 in good health. This chain connects TRBV28 to TRBJ2-1; weak D call: TRBD2 (6 bases). Sequences were obtained from memory (CD45RO+) T cells sorted from blood. CDR3 in DNA: TGTGCCAGCAGTTTACCCGATGGAGGGGATACCTACAATGAGCAGTTCTTC. Translating gives CASSLPDGGDTYNEQFF.